The rows below give T cell receptor beta chains drawn from one sample of a study of cytomegalovirus exposure and HLA in healthy donors. The repertoire was sequenced with immunoSEQ multiplex PCR; TCRdb's copy has only in-frame clones and lacks some. This table has around 120,000 clones, about 70% appearing once. The specimen was PBMCs. The receptors come from a woman in her sixties or seventies in good health and CMV-seropositive. The CDR3 runs from the conserved cysteine through the conserved F or W. Each record gives: V gene, J gene, clone size, D gene, CDR3 DNA, CDR3 protein. The D gene is left open where the match is weak. Rows may omit the clone size; those that give it use once, few, many or a size class.

>TRBV15|TRBJ1-4|NA|NA
TGTGCCACCAGCAGAGATCAGAAGCGGAAGCAGTTTTTT
CATSRDQKRKQFF
>TRBV27|TRBJ2-1|NA|NA
TGTGCCAGCAGTTCCATCGGGAGCTCCTACAATGAGCAGTTCTTC
CASSSIGSSYNEQFF
>TRBV4-1|TRBJ1-2|NA|NA
TGCGCCAGCAGCCAAAACACGTTTAACTATGGCTACACCTTC
CASSQNTFNYGYTF
>TRBV7-2|TRBJ2-7|few|NA
TGTGCCAGCAGCTTGATTAGCGGTCCGGCCTACGAGCAGTACTTC
CASSLISGPAYEQYF
>TRBV10-3|TRBJ1-6|NA|NA
TGTGCCATCAGTGGGGACACCGGTAATTCACCCCTCCACTTT
CAISGDTGNSPLHF
>TRBV19|TRBJ2-7|NA|NA
TGTGCCAGTAGTAGCCCCGGGCAGGGGGGCGCCTACGAGCAGTACTTC
CASSSPGQGGAYEQYF
>TRBV29-1|TRBJ2-7|NA|TRBD2
TGCAGCGTTGAAGATCCCGGGGGGTCCTTCTACGAGCAGTACTTC
CSVEDPGGSFYEQYF
>TRBV5-4|TRBJ1-1|NA|NA
TGTGCCAGCAGCTTGGCCTGGTTGGAGGTGAACACTGAAGCTTTCTTT
CASSLAWLEVNTEAFF
>TRBV13|TRBJ2-5|NA|TRBD1
TGTGCCAGCAGCTTAGGGGACAGGGGGCGGGAGACCCAGTACTTC
CASSLGDRGRETQYF
>TRBV11-2|TRBJ1-2|few|NA
TGTGCCAGCAGCTTACCCGGGGGTTTGGCGGGCTACACCTTC
CASSLPGGLAGYTF
>TRBV19|TRBJ2-5|NA|NA
TGTGCCAGTAGTATAAGGCCGGAGGAGACCCAGTACTTC
CASSIRPEETQYF
>TRBV9|TRBJ1-1|NA|NA
TGTGCCAGCAGTCATCTAACTCACACTGAAGCTTTCTTT
CASSHLTHTEAFF
>TRBV6-1|TRBJ2-7|few|NA
TGTGCCAGCAGTGATCAATCGGGGGTCTCCTACGAGCAGTACTTC
CASSDQSGVSYEQYF
>TRBV7-6|TRBJ1-1|few|NA
TGTGCCAGCAGCCCGACAGTCGACCCGAACACTGAAGCTTTCTTT
CASSPTVDPNTEAFF
>TRBV11-2|TRBJ2-7|NA|NA
TGTGCCAGCACCCCAAAAGCCTCCTACGAGCAGTACTTC
CASTPKASYEQYF
>TRBV9|TRBJ1-4|NA|TRBD1
TGTGCCAGCAGCGCACGATTAGGGGGCGGAGATGAAAAACTGTTTTTT
CASSARLGGGDEKLFF
>TRBV7-2|TRBJ1-1|NA|NA
TGTGCCAGCAGCTCGGGGGAGGGGAGGGTCACTGAAGCTTTCTTT
CASSSGEGRVTEAFF
>TRBV5-1|TRBJ2-4|NA|NA
TGCGCCAGCAACCCAGGAGGAGCCAAAAACATTCAGTACTTC
CASNPGGAKNIQYF
>TRBV10-3|TRBJ2-7|NA|NA
TGTGCCATCAGTGAGTCGGGCGCAGAGCAGTACTTC
CAISESGAEQYF
>TRBV4-1|TRBJ1-6|few|NA
TGCGCCAGCAGCCAAGCTCTGAGCAGGGAGGAATCACCCCTCCACTTT
CASSQALSREESPLHF
>TRBV14|TRBJ1-6|NA|TRBD1
TGTGCCAGCAGCCCGGACAGGGCTGGTTCACCCCTCCACTTT
CASSPDRAGSPLHF
>TRBV29-1|TRBJ1-2|NA|TRBD1
TGCAGCACCCGCGGGACAGGAGGGTATGGCTACACCTTC
CSTRGTGGYGYTF
>TRBV13|TRBJ1-3|NA|TRBD1
TGTGCCAGCAGCATTTTCCCGGGACAGAGTGGAAACACCATATATTTT
CASSIFPGQSGNTIYF
>TRBV29-1|TRBJ2-7|NA|TRBD1
TGCAGCGTTGAAGGGGGGGACAGGGGCACCTACGAGCAGTACTTC
CSVEGGDRGTYEQYF
>TRBV12-5|TRBJ2-1|NA|TRBD2
TGTGCTAGTGGTTTGGTCGTTCTGGGGCTAGCGGGGGGGCGCAGCTCCTACAATGAGCAGTTCTTC
CASGLVVLGLAGGRSSYNEQFF
>TRBV2|TRBJ1-5|NA|NA
TGTGCCAGCAGCCCGACAGGATTTAGCAATCAGCCCCAGCATTTT
CASSPTGFSNQPQHF
>TRBV2|TRBJ2-7|NA|TRBD1
TGTGCCTGCGGGACAGGGGGGGGCTACGAGCAGTACTTC
CACGTGGGYEQYF
>TRBV5-6|TRBJ2-2|once|NA
TGTGCCAGCAGCTACTTGTCCGGGGAGCTGTTTTTT
CASSYLSGELFF